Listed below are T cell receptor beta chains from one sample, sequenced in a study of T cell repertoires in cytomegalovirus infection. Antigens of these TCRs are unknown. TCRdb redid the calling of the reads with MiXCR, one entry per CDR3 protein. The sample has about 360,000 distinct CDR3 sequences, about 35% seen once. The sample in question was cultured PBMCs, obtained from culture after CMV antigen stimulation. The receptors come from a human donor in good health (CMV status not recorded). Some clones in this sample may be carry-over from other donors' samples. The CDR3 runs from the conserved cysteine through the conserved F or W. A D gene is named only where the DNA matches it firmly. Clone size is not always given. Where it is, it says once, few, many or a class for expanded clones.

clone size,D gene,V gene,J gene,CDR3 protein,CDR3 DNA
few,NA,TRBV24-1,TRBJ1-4,CATSDPLGGEKLFF,TGTGCCACCAGTGATCCGCTCGGAGGCGAAAAACTGTTTTTT
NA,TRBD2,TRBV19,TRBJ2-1,CASSSVGTSGRNEQFF,TGTGCCAGTAGTTCAGTCGGGACTAGCGGGAGAAATGAGCAGTTCTTC
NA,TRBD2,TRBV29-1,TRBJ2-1,CSVVGLAGTYNEQFF,TGCAGCGTAGTAGGACTAGCGGGAACCTACAATGAGCAGTTCTTC
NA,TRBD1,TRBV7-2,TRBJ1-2,CASSLRDRGYGYTF,TGTGCCAGCAGCTTAAGGGACAGGGGCTATGGCTACACCTTC
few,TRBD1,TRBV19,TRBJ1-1,CASTQTGMNTEAFF,TGTGCCAGTACCCAGACAGGGATGAACACTGAAGCTTTCTTT
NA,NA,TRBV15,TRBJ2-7,CATSPPSTSSEQYF,TGTGCCACCAGCCCACCTAGTACTAGCTCCGAGCAGTACTTC
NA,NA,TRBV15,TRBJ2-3,CATSRDPSTDTQYF,TGTGCCACCAGCAGAGATCCCAGCACAGATACGCAGTATTTT
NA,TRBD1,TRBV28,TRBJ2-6,CASRGRGITGANALTF,TGTGCCAGCAGGGGCAGGGGGATCACTGGGGCCAACGCCCTGACTTTC
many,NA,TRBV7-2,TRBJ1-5,CASSLSPRVANAPSNQPQHF,TGTGCCAGCAGCTTAAGTCCCAGAGTCGCAAACGCTCCGAGCAATCAGCCCCAGCATTTT
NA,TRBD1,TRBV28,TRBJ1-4,CASSPPPIQGADEKLFF,TGTGCCAGCAGTCCGCCACCGATACAGGGGGCGGATGAAAAACTGTTTTTT
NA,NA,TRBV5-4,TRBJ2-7,CASSLGGRGGYEQYF,TGTGCCAGCAGCTTGGGTGGCCGGGGAGGCTACGAGCAGTACTTC
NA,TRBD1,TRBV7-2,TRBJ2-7,CASSLSGTGGSHEQYF,TGTGCCAGCAGCTTAAGTGGGACAGGGGGAAGCCACGAGCAGTACTTC
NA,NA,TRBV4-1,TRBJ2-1,CASSELGGGEQFF,TGCGCCAGCAGCGAACTGGGCGGAGGTGAGCAGTTCTTC
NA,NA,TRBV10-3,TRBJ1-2,CAISSGRDYGYTF,TGTGCCATCTCCTCCGGCAGGGACTATGGCTACACCTTC
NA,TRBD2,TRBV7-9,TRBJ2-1,CASSLAAGVLFGEQFF,TGTGCCAGCAGTCTTGCAGCGGGAGTCCTCTTCGGTGAGCAGTTCTTC
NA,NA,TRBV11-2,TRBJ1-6,CASSLGFSTNSPLHF,TGTGCCAGCAGCTTAGGGTTCTCGACCAATTCACCCCTCCACTTT
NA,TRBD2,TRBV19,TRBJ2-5,CASSMGGAGGPETQYF,TGTGCCAGTAGTATGGGGGGTGCGGGAGGGCCGGAGACCCAGTACTTC
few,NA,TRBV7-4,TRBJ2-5,CASSLSWRALAQYF,TGTGCCAGCAGCTTAAGTTGGAGGGCTCTAGCCCAGTACTTC
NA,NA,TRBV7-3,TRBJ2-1,CASSPQGGGGEQFF,TGTGCCAGCAGTCCCCAGGGGGGTGGGGGCGAGCAGTTCTTC
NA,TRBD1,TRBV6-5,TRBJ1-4,CASTDTGGTNEKLFF,TGTGCCAGCACCGATACAGGGGGAACTAATGAAAAACTGTTTTTT
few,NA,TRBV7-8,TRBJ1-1,CASSLASGAGWGDTEAFF,TGTGCCAGCAGCTTAGCCTCAGGGGCAGGGTGGGGTGACACTGAAGCTTTCTTT
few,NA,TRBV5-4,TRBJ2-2,CASSFRAGRFLNTGELFF,TGTGCCAGCAGCTTCAGGGCAGGGCGTTTCCTGAACACCGGGGAGCTGTTTTTT
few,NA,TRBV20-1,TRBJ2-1,CSARGQRDEQFF,TGCAGTGCTAGAGGACAGCGGGATGAGCAGTTCTTC
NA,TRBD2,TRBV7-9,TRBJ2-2,CASSLAGEGPGELFF,TGTGCCAGCAGTCTAGCGGGAGAAGGCCCCGGGGAGCTGTTTTTT
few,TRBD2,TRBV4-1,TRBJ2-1,CASSPVGPSGNNEQFF,TGCGCCAGCAGCCCCGTCGGGCCTAGCGGGAACAATGAGCAGTTCTTC
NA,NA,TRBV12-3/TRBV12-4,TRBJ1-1,CASSHRRNTEAFF,TGTGCCAGCAGTCATCGACGGAACACTGAAGCTTTCTTT
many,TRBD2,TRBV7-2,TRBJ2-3,CASSWGLAGGGDTQYF,TGTGCCAGCAGCTGGGGACTAGCGGGGGGGGGAGATACGCAGTATTTT
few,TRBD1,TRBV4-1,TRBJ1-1,CASSQVKGQDLEAFF,TGCGCCAGCAGCCAAGTAAAGGGACAGGACCTTGAAGCTTTCTTT